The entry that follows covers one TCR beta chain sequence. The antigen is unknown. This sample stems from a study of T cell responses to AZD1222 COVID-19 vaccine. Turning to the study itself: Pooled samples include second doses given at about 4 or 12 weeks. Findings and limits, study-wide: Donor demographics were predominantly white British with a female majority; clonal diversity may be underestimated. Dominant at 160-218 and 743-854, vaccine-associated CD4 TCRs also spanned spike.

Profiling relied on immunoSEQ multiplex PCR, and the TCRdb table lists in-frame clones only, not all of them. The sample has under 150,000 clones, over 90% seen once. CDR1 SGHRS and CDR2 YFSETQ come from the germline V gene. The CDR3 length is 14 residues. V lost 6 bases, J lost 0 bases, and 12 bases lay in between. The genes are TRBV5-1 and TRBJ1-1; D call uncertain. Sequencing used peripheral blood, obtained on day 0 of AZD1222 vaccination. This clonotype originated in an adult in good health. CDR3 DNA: TGCGCCAGCACCTGGGATATCTTGAACACTGAAGCTTTCTTT. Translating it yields CASTWDILNTEAFF.